These 7 T cell receptor beta chains came from one sample sequenced in a study of early T cells in non-severe SARS-CoV-2 infection. TCRdb reprocessed the 5' RACE reads via MiXCR and lists one record per CDR3 protein. The sample has 90,000 to 120,000 distinct CDR3 sequences, approximately 12% seen once. The sequenced sample was whole blood. These receptor sequences come from an adult who was a healthcare worker with PCR-confirmed SARS-CoV-2 infection or an uninfected control (not recorded which).

The CDR3 protein is CASSLGAAQYTQYF. In nucleotides, the CDR3 is TGTGCCAGCAGCTTGGGGGCAGCCCAATATACGCAGTATTTT. The chain is built from TRBV7-2 and TRBJ2-3; possible D gene TRBD1, 6 bases. The CDR3 is 14 residues long. The germline V gene has CDR1 SGHTA and CDR2 FQGNSA. The germline V and J ends were trimmed by 3 bases and 7 bases, with 14 bases remaining between them.

Ten or more counts support this clonotype. This sequence joins TRBV28 and TRBJ1-5, with 8 bases lining up with TRBD1. The CDR3 runs 16 residues. Germline V gene lookup returns CDR1 MDHEN and CDR2 SYDVKM. V lost 5 bases, J lost 5 bases, and 11 bases stayed unmatched. For the CDR3, the DNA is TGTGCCAGCAGTCCAGTTGGACAGGGTGTAGATCAGCCCCAGCATTTT. Protein sequence: CASSPVGQGVDQPQHF. Full variable domain (missing parts from reference TRBV28 and TRBJ1-5): DVKVTQSSRYLVKRTGEKVFLECVQDMDHENMFWYRQDPGLGLRLIYFSYDVKMKEKGDIPEGYSVSREKKERFSLILESASTNQTSMYLCASSPVGQGVDQPQHFGDGTRLSIL.

This clonotype was observed at least ten times. The V call is TRBV20-1, the J call TRBJ2-1; TRBD2 matches 9 bases. Germline CDR1 DFQATT, CDR2 SNEGSKA (reference sequence). The CDR3 has 13 residues. Trimming took 6 bases from V and 6 from J; bases not matched to a gene: 6. CDR3 in amino acids: CSAPLGLANEQFF. CDR3 bases: TGCAGTGCCCCTTTGGGACTAGCCAATGAGCAGTTCTTC.

This clonotype appeared a few times. The chain links TRBV5-1 to TRBJ1-3, with 7 bases lining up with TRBD1. Trimming took 4 bases from V and 5 from J; bases not matched to a gene: 3. Germline V gene data show CDR1 as SGHRS and CDR2 as YFSETQ. The CDR3 is 13 amino acids. CDR3 DNA: TGCGCCAGCAGCCGGGACAGCCGAAACACCATATATTTT. This sequence encodes CASSRDSRNTIYF. Full variable domain (missing parts from reference TRBV5-1 and TRBJ1-3): KAGVTQTPRYLIKTRGQQVTLSCSPISGHRSVSWYQQTPGQGLQFLFEYFSETQRNKGNFPGRFSGRQFSNSRSEMNVSTLELGDSALYLCASSRDSRNTIYFGEGSWLTVV.

This chain connects TRBV28 to TRBJ2-5, with 9 bases lining up with TRBD2. Trimming at V came to 2 bases and at J to 2 bases, leaving 6 bases not matched to a gene. CDR1 MDHEN and CDR2 SYDVKM come from the germline V gene. The length of the CDR3 is 16 residues. The CDR3, as DNA: TGTGCCAGCAGTTTAGATACTAGCGGGCCGCAAGAGACCCAGTACTTC. Its protein is CASSLDTSGPQETQYF.

This clonotype was counted ten times or more. This chain joins TRBV6-2 or TRBV6-3 and TRBJ2-6, with a possible D match to TRBD2 (6 bases). CDR1 and CDR2 from the germline V gene are MNHEY and SVGEGT. V gave up 4 bases and J gave up 9 bases, with 13 bases separating them. The CDR3 runs 14 residues. This CDR3 reads CASSSRGLFNVLTF. The DNA for the CDR3 is TGTGCCAGCAGTTCGCGGGGCCTCTTCAACGTCCTGACTTTC.

This clonotype was observed a few times. The chain uses TRBV11-2 and TRBJ1-3, with 9 bases matching TRBD1. Germline assignment: CDR1 SGHAT and CDR2 FQNNGV. V lost 4 bases and J lost 6; bases outside the gene matches: 10. The CDR3 has 16 amino acids. CDR3 in amino acids: CASSSRTGGAENTIYF. For the CDR3, the DNA is TGTGCCAGCAGCTCCCGAACAGGGGGCGCCGAAAACACCATATATTTT.